One sample yielded the 16 T cell receptor beta chains listed below, sequenced in a study of graft-versus-host responses after intestinal transplantation. The antigens for these receptors are not known. The method was immunoSEQ multiplex PCR; TCRdb's version includes in-frame clones alone and lacks a portion of them. The table shows approximately 130,000 clones, with more than 80% occurring only once. The sequencing here drew on unstimulated CD4+ T cells sorted from spleen or lymph node cells, taken before intestinal transplant. These receptors came from a human donor who received an intestinal transplant.

The V and J genes are TRBV27 and TRBJ2-7; 9 bases align to TRBD1. This CDR3 region has 15 residues. J gave up 6 bases and V 1 base, and 7 bases lay outside the gene matches. Per germline, CDR1 MNHEY and CDR2 SMNVEV (reference sequence). The CDR3 region is CASSLFGTGGSEQYF. The CDR3 DNA is TGTGCCAGCAGTTTATTTGGTACAGGGGGCAGCGAGCAGTACTTC.

The chain is built from TRBV30 and TRBJ2-6; 9 bases map to TRBD1. V lost 3 bases, J lost 4 bases, and 7 bases stayed unmatched. Germline lookup yields CDR1 GTSNPN and CDR2 SVGIG (reference sequence). This CDR3 is built from 16 residues. The CDR3 bases are TGTGCCTGGAGAGAACAGGGGGCGCGAGGGGCCAACGTCCTGACTTTC. Translation gives CAWREQGARGANVLTF.

This clone is a singleton in its sample. This rearrangement joins TRBV9 to TRBJ2-2, with TRBD2 matching 7 bases. Germline assignment: CDR1 SGDLS and CDR2 YYNGEE. With V trimmed by 3 bases and J by 0 bases, 2 bases remained unmatched. This CDR3 is 15 amino acids long. CDR3 DNA sequence: TGTGCCAGCAGCGAGCGGGGTTCGAACACCGGGGAGCTGTTTTTT. Translated: CASSERGSNTGELFF.

V gene TRBV10-2 combines with J gene TRBJ1-3, with D unclear. Germline CDR1 is WSHSY and CDR2 is SAAADI. This CDR3 region has 13 residues. V gave up 3 bases and J gave up 8 bases, with 11 bases separating them. CDR3 coding DNA: TGCGCCAGCAGTGAAAACGAGGAGGACACCATATATTTT. Translation: CASSENEEDTIYF.

This sequence joins TRBV14 and TRBJ2-4; weak D call: TRBD1 (5 bases). The V end lost 4 bases, the J end lost 5 bases, and 15 bases lay between the germline ends. Germline CDR1 is SGHDN and CDR2 is FVKESK. The CDR3 length is 15 residues. CDR3 residues: CASSLNQGRENIQYF. The CDR3 bases are TGTGCCAGCAGCCTCAATCAGGGTAGGGAAAACATTCAGTACTTC. The full variable domain, rest sourced from reference TRBV14 and TRBJ2-4, is EAGVTQFPSHSVIEKGQTVTLRCDPISGHDNLYWYRRVMGKEIKFLLHFVKESKQDESGMPNNRFLAERTGGTYSTLKVQPAELEDSGVYFCASSLNQGRENIQYFGAGTRLSVL.

V usage is TRBV2 and J usage is TRBJ1-1; 7 bases are a match to TRBD1. V dropped 6 bases and J dropped 3; count of bases not matched to a gene: 10. Per germline, CDR1 SNHLY and CDR2 FYNNEI. The length of the CDR3 is 15 residues. The CDR3 sequence: CASRLPRGIYTEAFF. The CDR3 DNA reads TGTGCCAGCAGATTGCCCAGGGGGATTTACACTGAAGCTTTCTTT.

The J gene is TRBJ2-4, the V gene TRBV19, with D perhaps TRBD2 (5 bases). This CDR3 comprises 15 residues. CDR1 LNHDA and CDR2 SQIVND come from the germline V gene (reference sequence). V was pared by 3 bases and J by 1 base, with 10 bases between. CDR3 loop: CASSMGGRAKNIQYF. In nucleotides, the CDR3 is TGTGCCAGTAGTATGGGCGGGCGGGCCAAAAACATTCAGTACTTC.

The chain joins TRBV18 to TRBJ2-5; the match to TRBD2 covers 14 bases. This CDR3 comprises 17 residues. Germline CDR1 and CDR2: KGHSH and LQKENI. Unmatched junction bases numbered 6, after V lost 2 bases and J lost 4 bases. CDR3 sequence reads: CASSPRTSGGLRETQYF. The CDR3 region has the DNA TGTGCCAGCTCACCAAGGACTAGCGGGGGGCTGAGAGAGACCCAGTACTTC. The variable domain in full, completed from reference TRBV18 and TRBJ2-5, reads NAGVMQNPRHLVRRRGQEARLRCSPMKGHSHVYWYRQLPEEGLKFMVYLQKENIIDESGMPKERFSAEFPKEGPSILRIQQVVRGDSAAYFCASSPRTSGGLRETQYFGPGTRLLVL.

The chain joins TRBV7-2 to TRBJ2-7, with D perhaps TRBD2 (5 bases). This CDR3 is 14 amino acids long. Deletions cut 5 bases from V and 3 bases from J, with 14 bases between. CDR1 SGHTA and CDR2 FQGNSA come from the germline V gene. CDR3 DNA: TGTGCCAGCAGCCCAGGACGGACTGGCTACGAGCAGTACTTC. Encoded protein: CASSPGRTGYEQYF.

The chain couples TRBV25-1 to TRBJ1-2, with D perhaps matching TRBD1 (6 bases). The CDR3 is 13 amino acids. The V end lost 6 bases, the J end lost 4 bases, and 12 bases lay between the germline ends. Germline V gene lookup returns CDR1 MGHDK and CDR2 SYGVNS. CDR3 DNA sequence: TGTGCCAGCAGCGACCGGGACACCTATGGCTACACCTTC. It yields the protein CASSDRDTYGYTF.

J is TRBJ1-6 and V is TRBV6-5; 9 bases line up with TRBD1. CDR1 MNHEY and CDR2 SVGAGI come from the germline V gene. The CDR3 has 14 amino acids. After removal of 5 bases from V and 10 bases from J, the junction contained 6 bases not matched to a gene. CDR3 DNA sequence: TGTGCCAGCAGTCCGGGACAGGGAAGGTCACCCCTCCACTTT. Translated: CASSPGQGRSPLHF.

In DNA, the CDR3 is TGTGCCAGCAGCAACCCGTCCGGGAGCTCCTACAATGAGCAGTTCTTC. It yields the protein CASSNPSGSSYNEQFF. The rearrangement joins TRBV11-3 to TRBJ2-1; D is perhaps TRBD2 (6 bases). Germline V gene sequence: CDR1 SGHNT, CDR2 YENEEA. V was cut by 5 bases and J by 0 bases, with 14 bases left in between. The CDR3 totals 16 residues.

The rearrangement joins TRBV10-1 to TRBJ2-7; no reliable D call. V gave up 6 bases and J gave up 7 bases, with 16 bases separating them. Germline V gene sequence: CDR1 WNHNN, CDR2 SYGVQD (reference sequence). The CDR3 covers 13 residues. The chain's CDR3 is CASSPWAVGEQYF. CDR3 DNA: TGCGCCAGCAGCCCGTGGGCAGTGGGGGAGCAGTACTTC.

This chain connects TRBV11-3 to TRBJ2-2; TRBD2 agrees at 10 bases. This CDR3 contains 18 residues. J gave up 5 bases and V 2 bases, and 11 bases lay outside the gene matches. Germline assignment: CDR1 SGHNT and CDR2 YENEEA. The CDR3 DNA reads TGTGCCAGCAGCTTACGAGCGGGGGGGCCCGATTTGACCGGGGAGCTGTTTTTT. Translation gives CASSLRAGGPDLTGELFF. The full variable domain, its missing parts supplied by reference TRBV11-3 and TRBJ2-2, is EAGVVQSPRYKIIEKKQPVAFWCNPISGHNTLYWYLQNLGQGPELLIRYENEEAVDDSQLPKDRFSAERLKGVDSTLKIQPAELGDSAVYLCASSLRAGGPDLTGELFFGEGSRLTVL.

The genes are TRBV11-1 and TRBJ2-3, with D perhaps matching TRBD1 (6 bases). The ends were cut back, 5 bases at V and 7 bases at J, with 19 bases in the middle. Germline CDR1 SGHAT, CDR2 FQDESV (reference sequence). CDR3 size: 15 residues. Here the CDR3 DNA reads TGTGCCAGCAGCCCGACAGGTTTGAGCCTTCATACGCAGTATTTT. It translates to CASSPTGLSLHTQYF.

This chain joins TRBV4-2 and TRBJ1-1; no firm D call. The germline V gene has CDR1 LGHNA and CDR2 YNFKEQ. Trimming stripped 1 base from V and 5 bases from J, with 11 bases between. CDR3 length: 14 amino acids. CDR3 in amino acids: CASSQGSEGTEAFF. The CDR3 nucleotides read TGTGCCAGCAGCCAAGGGTCCGAAGGGACTGAAGCTTTCTTT.